Following are 13 T cell receptor beta chains from one sample sequenced in a study of T-cell reconstitution after alpha-beta-depleted transplantation in children. Unique molecular identifiers were used in preparing the TCRbeta library. One entry per CDR3 protein, called by TCRdb with MiXCR from the PCR reads. In the table there are a few hundred thousand distinct CDR3 sequences, approximately 11% of which are singletons. The sequencing used PBMCs from the stem cell graft donor, collected from the stem cell graft. The receptors shown here come from a human donor who donated a stem cell graft to a child with acute myeloid leukemia.

A few counts support this clonotype. This rearrangement joins TRBV20-1 to TRBJ1-5, with D possibly TRBD1 on 5 matching bases. The CDR3 spans 12 residues. Germline lookup yields CDR1 DFQATT and CDR2 SNEGSKA (reference sequence). Trimming left V 4 bases short and J 2 bases short, with 6 bases between. The CDR3 region has the DNA TGCAGTGCTATACAGGGCAATCAGCCCCAGCATTTT. This encodes CSAIQGNQPQHF.

The chain has TRBV6-1 and TRBJ1-1; D possibly corresponds to TRBD1 (5 bases). This CDR3 comprises 16 residues. V lost 6 bases and J lost 1, with 18 bases in between. CDR1 is MNHNS and CDR2 is SASEGT in the germline V gene. The CDR3 spells CASSSGAAGGNTEAFF. The CDR3 region has the DNA TGTGCCAGCAGCTCCGGGGCCGCGGGGGGGAACACTGAAGCTTTCTTT.

This clonotype was counted only a few times. The J gene is TRBJ1-5, the V gene TRBV10-3; D is ambiguous. From germline, CDR1 is ENHRY and CDR2 SYGVKD. V shed 1 base and J shed 6 bases, with 7 bases lying between them. CDR3 length: 13 residues. CDR3 sequence: CAISELSGQPQHF. CDR3 in DNA: TGTGCCATCAGTGAGTTGTCCGGTCAGCCCCAGCATTTT.

The chain links TRBV7-2 to TRBJ1-5; 7 bases fit TRBD1. Germline V CDR1 and CDR2: SGHTA, FQGNSA. J was trimmed by 3 bases and V by 5 bases; bases with no gene match: 7. CDR3 length equals 15 residues. This chain's CDR3 is CASSPSEGANQPQHF. CDR3 DNA sequence: TGTGCCAGCAGCCCCTCCGAGGGGGCCAATCAGCCCCAGCATTTT.

This clonotype was picked up a small number of times. The chain is built from TRBV20-1 and TRBJ2-5; no clear D gene. The CDR3 contains 15 residues. V lost 0 bases, J lost 4 bases, and 15 bases lay in between. In germline, CDR1 is DFQATT, CDR2 SNEGSKA (reference sequence). Here the CDR3 DNA reads TGCAGTGCTAGAGAAGGGTGGGCCAGTGGAGAGACCCAGTACTTC. Translated, it gives CSAREGWASGETQYF.

This clonotype was seen only a few times. The rearrangement uses TRBV7-8 and TRBJ2-2, with D uncertain. Trimming took off 2 bases at V and 0 bases at J, with 7 bases between the two ends. CDR3 size: 15 residues. CDR1 SGHVS and CDR2 FQNEAQ come from the germline V gene. CDR3 DNA: TGTGCCAGCAGCTTACTCCGGGCGAACACCGGGGAGCTGTTTTTT. Encoded protein: CASSLLRANTGELFF. Full variable domain (missing parts from reference TRBV7-8 and TRBJ2-2): GAGVSQSPRYKVAKRGQDVALRCDPISGHVSLFWYQQALGQGPEFLTYFQNEAQLDKSGLPSDRFFAERPEGSVSTLKIQRTQQEDSAVYLCASSLLRANTGELFFGEGSRLTVL.

The chain is built from TRBV15 and TRBJ2-7; TRBD1 matches 7 bases. The germline gives CDR1 LNHNV, CDR2 YYDKDF (reference sequence). There are 18 residues in the CDR3. V lost 0 bases to trimming and J lost 0 bases; unmatched junction nucleotides: 11. CDR3 amino acids: CATSRDSWKTGRSYEQYF. The CDR3 DNA is TGTGCCACCAGCAGAGATTCTTGGAAGACAGGGCGCTCCTACGAGCAGTACTTC.

V usage is TRBV12-3 or TRBV12-4 and J usage is TRBJ2-1; the D call may be TRBD1 or TRBD2 (5 bases each). Trimming removed 7 bases at V and 6 bases at J, with 16 bases between. This CDR3 has 14 residues. This CDR3 reads CASTPGRTANEQFF. CDR3 DNA sequence: TGTGCCAGCACACCGGGACGGACCGCCAATGAGCAGTTCTTC.

About this clonotype: One junction end does not reproduce the germline sequence, and a read error may be involved. The chain joins TRBV12-3 or TRBV12-4 to TRBJ2-7; 11 bases align to TRBD1. The CDR3 loop spans 14 amino acids. CDR3 region: CTSSFGTGGGEQYF. CDR3 DNA: TGTACCAGCAGTTTCGGGACAGGGGGTGGCGAGCAGTACTTC.

The CDR3 loop is CASSQLDLLLYTGELFF. The CDR3 region has the DNA TGCGCCAGCAGCCAACTGGACCTTCTACTTTACACCGGGGAGCTGTTTTTT. The chain carries TRBV4-1 and TRBJ2-2; D gene unclear. The CDR3 is 17 residues long. Per germline, CDR1 MGHRA and CDR2 YSYEKL. Trimming shortened V by 2 bases and J by 3 bases, and 16 bases separated the two germline ends.

This clonotype was counted between two and nine times. The rearrangement joins TRBV10-3 to TRBJ2-1, with 9 bases identical to TRBD1. The germline CDR1 and CDR2 sequences are ENHRY and SYGVKD. The CDR3 extends over 14 amino acids. Germline trimming cut 7 bases from V and 8 bases from J; bases unmatched to any gene: 9. The DNA of the CDR3 is TGTGCCATCAACCGGGACAGGGTTTTGGATGAGCAGTTCTTC. This translates into CAINRDRVLDEQFF.

This clonotype was detected only a few times. The chain has TRBV10-3 and TRBJ2-1, with 14 nucleotides matching TRBD2. Germline values: CDR1 ENHRY, CDR2 SYGVKD. The length of the CDR3 is 17 residues. Germline trimming cut 5 bases from V and 4 bases from J; bases unmatched to any gene: 7. CDR3 amino acids: CAISSGLAGGRYNEQFF. CDR3 DNA sequence: TGTGCCATCAGTTCCGGACTAGCGGGGGGAAGATACAATGAGCAGTTCTTC.

The genes are TRBV6-1 and TRBJ2-5, with TRBD1 identical over 8 bases. The germline CDR1 and CDR2 sequences are MNHNS and SASEGT. This CDR3 has 13 residues. Germline trimming cut 8 bases from V and 0 bases from J; bases unmatched to any gene: 2. CDR3 loop: CASVTGDQETQYF. The CDR3 nucleotides read TGTGCCAGCGTGACAGGGGACCAAGAGACCCAGTACTTC.